Shown below are 30 T cell receptor beta chains from a single sample sequenced in a study of blood T cells in healthy people across ages. PCR was performed a second time for about 7 to 12 cycles using a sample-barcoded 5' primer and a J-beta primer mix. One entry per CDR3 protein results from TCRdb running MiXCR on the 5' RACE reads. The sample has about 780,000 distinct CDR3 sequences, 60% to 80% seen once; the top ten hold around a quarter. The sequencing input was blood. The receptor source for this set is a man aged 30-40 years in good health.

The V call is TRBV12-3 or TRBV12-4, the J call TRBJ2-1; 8 nucleotides match TRBD1. There are 14 residues in the CDR3. V lost 3 bases and J lost 9; bases outside the gene matches: 7. CDR3 region: CASSLRQGIGEQFF. The CDR3 bases are TGTGCCAGCAGTTTGAGACAGGGGATCGGTGAGCAGTTCTTC.

The chain uses TRBV10-3 and TRBJ2-7; D gene uncertain. V was shortened by 0 bases and J by 0 bases, with 9 bases between the two germline ends. Germline-derived CDR1 and CDR2 are ENHRY and SYGVKD. CDR3 length: 15 residues. The CDR3 loop reads CAISESARFSYEQYF. In DNA form, the CDR3 reads TGTGCCATCAGTGAGTCGGCCAGGTTCTCCTACGAGCAGTACTTC.

The chain combines TRBV9 with TRBJ2-1; TRBD1 might be the D (5 bases). There are 14 residues in the CDR3. CDR1 and CDR2 (germline): SGDLS, YYNGEE. Trimming cost V 0 bases and J 5 bases, with 9 bases left between them. DNA for the CDR3: TGTGCCAGCAGCGTAGCCAGGGTTAACAATGAGCAGTTCTTC. Protein product: CASSVARVNNEQFF.

The CDR3 sequence: CASRDQGSEKLFF. For the CDR3, the DNA is TGTGCCAGCAGGGACCAGGGTTCTGAAAAACTGTTTTTT. V gene TRBV2 combines with J gene TRBJ1-4; D might be TRBD1 (5 bases). Germline assignment: CDR1 SNHLY and CDR2 FYNNEI. Trimming left V 6 bases short and J 7 bases short, with 12 bases between. The length of the CDR3 is 13 residues.

The chain couples TRBV3-1 to TRBJ2-3; 8 nucleotides agree with TRBD2. CDR1 is LGHDT and CDR2 is YNNKEL in the germline V gene (reference sequence). V lost 4 bases to trimming and J lost 2 bases; unmatched junction nucleotides: 5. The CDR3 sequence is 15 residues long. The DNA for the CDR3 is TGTGCCAGCAGCCTCAGGCGGGGGGACACAGATACGCAGTATTTT. The encoded protein is CASSLRRGDTDTQYF.

The rearrangement joins TRBV28 to TRBJ2-5; D may be TRBD2 (5 bases). TRBJ2-7 matches the DNA end more closely, so the J call is doubtful. Germline CDR1 reads MDHEN; CDR2 reads SYDVKM. This CDR3 contains 15 residues. In nucleotides, the CDR3 is TGTGCCAGCAGCAGCCCCGGGCTCCGGGGATACGAGCAGTACTTC. Protein: CASSSPGLRGYEQYF.

The chain uses TRBV12-3 or TRBV12-4 and TRBJ1-6; D is ambiguous. There are 13 residues in the CDR3. V dropped 3 bases and J dropped 8 bases, with 8 bases sitting between them. The CDR3 nucleotides read TGTGCCAGCAGTTTTGGATACGATTCACCCCTCCACTTT. Translation: CASSFGYDSPLHF.

This clonotype was seen a few times. V and J are TRBV11-3 and TRBJ2-2; D gene ambiguous. CDR3 length equals 15 residues. Germline-derived CDR1 and CDR2 are SGHNT and YENEEA. Trimming cost V 5 bases and J 2 bases, with 12 bases left between them. CDR3 nucleotide sequence: TGTGCCAGCAGCGGTAGTTCGGTTAACACCGGGGAGCTGTTTTTT. Protein product: CASSGSSVNTGELFF.

The V and J genes are TRBV3-1 and TRBJ2-7, with a possible D match to TRBD1 (6 bases). Germline CDR1 LGHDT, CDR2 YNNKEL (reference sequence). The CDR3 totals 18 residues. V was trimmed by 4 bases and J by 0 bases, leaving 22 bases between them. The CDR3 DNA reads as TGTGCCAGCAGCCCCAAGCGCCCCGGGACACAGACCTCCTACGAGCAGTACTTC. Translation: CASSPKRPGTQTSYEQYF.

The V gene is TRBV28, the J gene TRBJ1-2; D unclear. The CDR3 totals 15 residues. V was shortened by 4 bases and J by 1 base, with 13 bases between the two germline ends. CDR1 MDHEN and CDR2 SYDVKM come from the germline V gene. In nucleotides, the CDR3 is TGTGCCAGCAGTTCACCGACGACGGATAACTATGGCTACACCTTC. Translating gives CASSSPTTDNYGYTF.

This rearrangement joins TRBV6-1 to TRBJ1-2, with a tentative D call TRBD1 (5 bases). V lost 3 bases to trimming and J lost 4 bases, with 15 bases between them. The germline V gene encodes CDR1 MNHNS and CDR2 SASEGT. This CDR3 spans 15 amino acids. CDR3 coding DNA: TGTGCCAGCAGTGACGGGGGATCGGAAAGCTATGGCTACACCTTC. Translating gives CASSDGGSESYGYTF.

The chain combines TRBV14 with TRBJ2-1; 11 bases align to TRBD2. The CDR3 is 15 amino acids. The germline V gene encodes CDR1 SGHDN and CDR2 FVKESK. The ends lost 4 bases at V and 10 bases at J; junction bases unmatched: 9. CDR3 region: CASSRYRTSGLEQFF. CDR3 DNA sequence: TGTGCCAGCAGCCGATATCGGACTAGCGGGTTGGAGCAGTTCTTC. Combining the CDR3 with reference TRBV14 and TRBJ2-1 gives the whole variable domain EAGVTQFPSHSVIEKGQTVTLRCDPISGHDNLYWYRRVMGKEIKFLLHFVKESKQDESGMPNNRFLAERTGGTYSTLKVQPAELEDSGVYFCASSRYRTSGLEQFFGPGTRLTVL.

V and J are TRBV30 and TRBJ1-1; D unresolved. The CDR3 sequence is 12 residues long. V was shortened by 0 bases and J by 7 bases, with 9 bases between the two germline ends. Germline CDR1 reads GTSNPN; CDR2 reads SVGIG (reference sequence). The CDR3 here is CAWSVTGDEAFF. The CDR3 region has the DNA TGTGCCTGGAGTGTAACGGGCGATGAAGCTTTCTTT. Together with reference TRBV30 and TRBJ1-1, the CDR3 gives the full variable domain: SQTIHQWPATLVQPVGSPLSLECTVEGTSNPNLYWYRQAAGRGLQLLFYSVGIGQISSEVPQNLSASRPQDRQFILSSKKLLLSDSGFYLCAWSVTGDEAFFGQGTRLTVV.

This clonotype was observed a handful of times. V is TRBV4-3 and J is TRBJ2-1; D is possibly TRBD2 (6 bases). This CDR3 has 12 amino acids. From germline, CDR1 is LGHNA and CDR2 YSLEER. The germline V and J ends were trimmed by 0 bases and 13 bases, with 10 bases remaining between them. The CDR3, as DNA: TGCGCCAGCAGCCAAGATCGGGGGACCCAGTTCTTC. It translates to CASSQDRGTQFF.

This clonotype was picked up a small number of times. The rearrangement joins TRBV21-1 to TRBJ1-6; TRBD1, the table's D call, was not compared with the DNA. TRBV21-1 constitutes a pseudogene. The CDR3 spans 16 residues. Here the CDR3 DNA reads TGTGCCAGCGTGCGGACAGGGGGACCTATTAATTCACCCCTCCACTTT. It translates to CASVRTGGPINSPLHF.

The V gene is TRBV4-3, the J gene TRBJ1-3, with TRBD1 as a possible D gene (6 bases). CDR3 size: 15 residues. V lost 0 bases, J lost 6 bases, and 12 bases lay in between. Germline V gives CDR1 LGHNA, CDR2 YSLEER. The CDR3 region has the DNA TGCGCCAGCAGCCAAGATACAGGGAAGGAAAACACCATATATTTT. Translation gives CASSQDTGKENTIYF.

The chain uses TRBV6-2 or TRBV6-3 and TRBJ2-5; the D gene could be TRBD1 or TRBD2 (5 bases each). Judging by the DNA end, TRBJ2-7 fits better; the J call may be wrong. The CDR3 runs to 15 residues. Germline V gene lookup returns CDR1 MNHEY and CDR2 SVGEGT. The CDR3 DNA follows: TGTGCCAGCAGTTACAGCTTGACCGGGGCATCCGAGCAGTACTTC. It translates to CASSYSLTGASEQYF.

In its sample, this clonotype was seen once. The rearrangement uses TRBV27 and TRBJ2-5; TRBD1 matches at 7 bases. The J call may be incorrect, as the DNA end agrees better with TRBJ2-7. Germline V gene data show CDR1 as MNHEY and CDR2 as SMNVEV (reference sequence). CDR3 size: 13 residues. Written as DNA, the CDR3 is TGTGCCAGCGGACAGGCGAGCGGATACGAGCAGTACTTC. This translates into CASGQASGYEQYF.

The table lists this clonotype with a count of one. The chain employs TRBV5-1 and TRBJ1-5, with TRBD1 matching 10 bases. There are 15 residues in the CDR3. J was trimmed by 5 bases and V by 4 bases; bases with no gene match: 6. The germline V gene has CDR1 SGHRS and CDR2 YFSETQ. CDR3 protein: CASSLGTGEDQPQHF. CDR3 DNA: TGCGCCAGCAGCCTCGGGACAGGGGAGGATCAGCCCCAGCATTTT.

This clonotype was found once. The chain is built from TRBV18 and TRBJ2-3; no firm D call. Per germline, CDR1 KGHSH and CDR2 LQKENI. Trimming took off 0 bases at V and 4 bases at J, with 11 bases between the two ends. This CDR3 region has 15 residues. The CDR3 loop reads CASSPPASTADTQYF. In DNA form, the CDR3 reads TGTGCCAGCTCACCACCGGCAAGCACGGCAGATACGCAGTATTTT.

This clonotype was observed a few times. This chain connects TRBV7-2 to TRBJ2-5; D is uncertain. Looked up from germline, CDR1 is SGHTA and CDR2 is FQGNSA. The CDR3 is 13 residues long. Trimming removed 5 bases from V and 5 bases from J, with 12 bases in between. CDR3 DNA: TGTGCCAGCAGCCCAAGCACCAGGGAGACCCAGTACTTC. This translates into CASSPSTRETQYF. Together with reference TRBV7-2 and TRBJ2-5, the CDR3 gives the full variable domain: GAGVSQSPSNKVTEKGKDVELRCDPISGHTALYWYRQSLGQGLEFLIYFQGNSAPDKSGLPSDRFSAERTGGSVSTLTIQRTQQEDSAVYLCASSPSTRETQYFGPGTRLLVL.

The chain couples TRBV20-1 to TRBJ2-7; 7 bases are a match to TRBD2. The CDR3 totals 15 residues. V trimming: 0 bases; J trimming: 4 bases; junction bases outside the gene matches: 9. In germline, CDR1 is DFQATT, CDR2 SNEGSKA (reference sequence). The CDR3 loop is CSARDRVAGQYEQYF. For the CDR3, the DNA is TGCAGTGCTAGAGATCGGGTAGCGGGCCAGTACGAGCAGTACTTC.

The chain has TRBV29-1 and TRBJ1-3, with D hard to call. Per germline, CDR1 SQVTM and CDR2 ANQGSEA. V shed 7 bases and J shed 0 bases, with 13 bases lying between them. The CDR3 consists of 14 residues. The CDR3 nucleotides are TGCAGCGGGAGAGAGGGCCCCTCTGGAAACACCATATATTTT. Translated, it gives CSGREGPSGNTIYF.

The chain uses TRBV6-5 and TRBJ2-7; D assignment may be TRBD1 or TRBD2 (6 bases each). Trimming removed 2 bases at V and 0 bases at J, with 14 bases between. The germline CDR1 and CDR2 sequences are MNHEY and SVGAGI. The length of the CDR3 is 16 residues. The CDR3 bases are TGTGCCAGCAGTTACGGGTGGGGGGCTAACTCCTACGAGCAGTACTTC. Translated, it gives CASSYGWGANSYEQYF.

This clonotype showed up many times. This chain connects TRBV25-1 to TRBJ2-7; 8 bases fit TRBD1. The CDR3 extends over 14 amino acids. Germline loops: CDR1 MGHDK, CDR2 SYGVNS. Trimming removed 4 bases from V and 5 bases from J; junction bases left unmatched: 7. The DNA for the CDR3 is TGTGCCAGCAGTGCCCAGGACAGGGTCCACGAGCAGTACTTC. Encoded protein: CASSAQDRVHEQYF.

A note on this clonotype: This may be a read error: a much more frequent sequence differs by one nucleotide. This chain links TRBV20-1 with TRBJ1-1, with D unresolved. Germline V gene sequence: CDR1 DFQATT, CDR2 SNEGSKA (reference sequence). This CDR3 spans 14 amino acids. CDR3 region: CGARVGLGNTEAFF. CDR3 sequence (DNA): TGCGGTGCTAGAGTGGGGTTAGGAAACACTGAAGCTTTCTTT.

This clonotype appeared a few times. The chain links TRBV7-2 to TRBJ2-4; 10 nucleotides line up with TRBD1. Judging by the DNA end, TRBJ2-7 fits better; the J call may be wrong. This CDR3 spans 17 amino acids. Germline V gene sequence: CDR1 SGHTA, CDR2 FQGNSA. CDR3 loop: CASSLAFPGTGDDEQYF. In DNA, the CDR3 is TGTGCCAGCAGCTTAGCATTCCCCGGGACAGGGGACGACGAGCAGTACTTC.

The chain combines TRBV12-3 or TRBV12-4 with TRBJ1-2, with D tentatively TRBD1 (6 bases). The CDR3 contains 14 residues. V lost 3 bases and J lost 4, with 12 bases in between. DNA for the CDR3: TGTGCCAGCAGTTTTGGTGGGGGCGGCTATGGCTACACCTTC. It is translated as CASSFGGGGYGYTF.

This clonotype has only a few counts. The J gene is TRBJ2-4, the V gene TRBV2, with no clear D. The last part of the DNA fits TRBJ2-7 better; the J call may be wrong. The germline V gene encodes CDR1 SNHLY and CDR2 FYNNEI. The CDR3 loop spans 12 amino acids. The CDR3 DNA sequence: TGTGCCAGCAAGATGGATCCCTACGAGCAGTACTTC. Translated: CASKMDPYEQYF.

The J gene is TRBJ2-4, the V gene TRBV7-2; D uncertain. The DNA end is a closer match to TRBJ2-7, so the J assignment may be wrong. The CDR3 spans 12 residues. CDR1 is SGHTA, CDR2 FQGNSA, per germline. The CDR3 loop reads CASSDFQHEQYF. The CDR3 region has the DNA TGTGCCAGCAGCGACTTCCAGCACGAGCAGTACTTC.